This T cell receptor (beta chain) was sequenced for a study of T cells after yellow fever vaccination. V lost 3 bases and J lost 2, with 14 bases in between. The germline gives CDR1 SGHAT, CDR2 FQDESV (reference sequence). This CDR3 contains 16 residues. TCRdb reanalysed the 5' RACE reads using MiXCR and keeps one entry per CDR3 protein. The data contain a few hundred thousand distinct CDR3 sequences, approximately 5.2% of them singletons. This clonotype occurred a few times. The TCR sequence derives from a young man who received the YFV17D yellow fever vaccine. The chain carries TRBV11-1 and TRBJ1-3; D gene unclear. Sequencing was performed on CD4+ T cells sorted from PBMCs, taken on the day of the yellow fever booster vaccination. CDR3 amino acids: CASSFSRKHAGNTIYF. In DNA form, the CDR3 reads TGTGCCAGCAGCTTCTCACGGAAACATGCTGGAAACACCATATATTTT. The full variable domain, in which reference TRBV11-1 and TRBJ1-3 provide the parts outside the CDR3, is EAEVAQSPRYKITEKSQAVAFWCDPISGHATLYWYRQILGQGPELLVQFQDESVVDDSQLPKDRFSAERLKGVDSTLKIQPAELGDSAMYLCASSFSRKHAGNTIYFGEGSWLTVV.